One sample yielded the 22 T cell receptor beta chains listed below, sequenced in a study of shared clonotypes between healthy human individuals (dated by TCRdb to 2018 to 2021). CD8 naive samples were CD45RO-negative cells positively selected for CCR7, giving a CD45RA+CCR7+ population that excluded TemRA cells. Libraries were made using the immunoSEQ multiplex PCR assay. In TCRdb, the immuneACCESS table is reduced to in-frame sequences with V and J assigned. These tables do not hold every clone; where another copy was compared, an unresolved V gene accounts for under half, and the others remain unexplained. Across this sample there are roughly 2,000,000 clones, with 80% to 95% seen only once. The top ten constitute 1.5% to 2% of the sample. Sample: naive CD8+ T cells from PBMCs. The cell subset or site label here, explained by the study, means: CD45RA+CCR7+. All receptors derive from a man aged 18 to 29 in good health. Some clones in this sample may be carry-over from other donors' samples.

The V call is TRBV27, the J call TRBJ1-5; D not certain. The V and J ends lost 3 bases and 5 bases respectively, with 14 bases between them. The CDR3 sequence is 15 residues long. From germline, CDR1 is MNHEY and CDR2 SMNVEV (reference sequence). In DNA form, the CDR3 reads TGTGCCAGCAGTTTTTTGTCTCGGGCACATCAGCCCCAGCATTTT. This gives the protein CASSFLSRAHQPQHF.

The rearrangement uses TRBV7-2 and TRBJ2-1, with TRBD2 as a possible D gene (6 bases). CDR1 is SGHTA and CDR2 is FQGNSA in the germline V gene. CDR3 size: 13 residues. V was clipped by 9 bases and J by 12 bases, with 21 bases between them. The CDR3 is CASGWWEAELQFF. In DNA form, the CDR3 reads TGTGCCAGTGGTTGGTGGGAGGCCGAGCTGCAGTTCTTC.

The chain couples TRBV4-2 to TRBJ2-7; no clear D gene. This CDR3 comprises 16 residues. Germline V CDR1 and CDR2: LGHNA, YNFKEQ. Trimming took 1 base from V and 0 from J, leaving 13 bases between them. CDR3 region: CASSQASTTSSYEQYF. The CDR3 DNA reads as TGTGCCAGCAGCCAAGCGTCTACAACCTCCTCCTACGAGCAGTACTTC.

This sequence joins TRBV7-8 and TRBJ2-1; the match to TRBD2 covers 12 bases. There are 19 residues in the CDR3. The junction had 14 bases not matched to a gene; V was cut back by 1 base and J by 7 bases. Germline-derived CDR1 and CDR2 are SGHVS and FQNEAQ. The CDR3 nucleotides read TGTGCCAGCAGCTTAGGATCTAGCGGGAGGGCCTCCCGGCGGAATGAGCAGTTCTTC. Translated: CASSLGSSGRASRRNEQFF.

This rearrangement joins TRBV28 to TRBJ1-1; D is ambiguous. This CDR3 comprises 15 residues. Trimming pared 6 bases from V and 5 bases from J, leaving 19 bases between. Per germline, CDR1 MDHEN and CDR2 SYDVKM. In DNA form, the CDR3 reads TGTGCCAGCAGCCCGGAGGATGAGAAGTGGACTGAAGCTTTCTTT. Its protein is CASSPEDEKWTEAFF.

The gene calls are TRBV6-5 and TRBJ2-5, with TRBD2 as a possible D gene (7 bases). From germline, CDR1 is MNHEY and CDR2 SVGAGI. This CDR3 has 14 residues. The V end was cut by 8 bases, the J end by 5 bases, with 18 bases between. The CDR3, as DNA: TGTGCCAGCTCCCGGGGGGCGGTGGGTGAGACCCAGTACTTC. Amino acids: CASSRGAVGETQYF.

The count of this clone is one. The chain joins TRBV6-1 to TRBJ2-7; D possibly corresponds to TRBD1 (5 bases). This CDR3 contains 13 residues. The V end lost 6 bases, the J end lost 5 bases, and 14 bases lay between the germline ends. Germline V CDR1 and CDR2: MNHNS, SASEGT. CDR3: CASRPGFGDEQYF. The DNA for the CDR3 is TGTGCCAGCAGGCCAGGGTTTGGGGACGAGCAGTACTTC.

This chain joins TRBV7-9 and TRBJ1-3; 7 bases match TRBD1. The CDR3 contains 15 residues. Per germline, CDR1 SEHNR and CDR2 FQNEAQ (reference sequence). The junction had 4 bases not matched to a gene; V was cut back by 5 bases and J by 0 bases. CDR3 DNA: TGTGCCAGCAGCGCGGACAGGAGCTCTGGAAACACCATATATTTT. Translating it yields CASSADRSSGNTIYF.

This sequence joins TRBV5-4 and TRBJ2-2, with 8 nucleotides matching TRBD2. The CDR3 loop spans 19 amino acids. Germline-derived CDR1 and CDR2 are SGHNT and YYREEE (reference sequence). Unmatched junction bases numbered 16, after V lost 0 bases and J lost 6 bases. CDR3 loop: CASSLDRLARGQAPGELFF. In DNA, the CDR3 is TGTGCCAGCAGCTTGGACCGACTAGCGAGAGGGCAGGCTCCCGGGGAGCTGTTTTTT.

About this clone itself: Other DNA sequences from this sample encode an identical CDR3 as well. The chain combines TRBV11-2 with TRBJ2-7; no firm D call. The CDR3 sequence is 10 residues long. V lost 3 bases, J lost 6 bases, and 3 bases lay in between. In germline, CDR1 is SGHAT, CDR2 FQNNGV. The CDR3 DNA is TGTGCCAGCAGCTTGTCCGAGCAGTACTTC. It is translated as CASSLSEQYF. The whole variable domain, remainder taken from reference TRBV11-2 and TRBJ2-7, is EAGVAQSPRYKIIEKRQSVAFWCNPISGHATLYWYQQILGQGPKLLIQFQNNGVVDDSQLPKDRFSAERLKGVDSTLKIQPAKLEDSAVYLCASSLSEQYFGPGTRLTVT.

CDR3 DNA sequence: TGTGCCAGCAGCCACGCCCTAGCGGGAGTTCATGAGCAGTTCTTC. Amino acid sequence: CASSHALAGVHEQFF. The chain links TRBV7-3 to TRBJ2-1; 10 bases match TRBD2. Unmatched junction bases numbered 9, after V lost 5 bases and J lost 8 bases. The germline V gene has CDR1 SGHTA and CDR2 FQGTGA. The CDR3 is 15 amino acids.

As concerns this clone: A read error may produce the germline difference seen at one junction end. The CDR3 region is CASSVRRLAGLDTQYF. CDR3 bases: TGTGCCAGCAGTGTAAGGAGACTAGCGGGGTTAGATACACAGTATTTT. V gene TRBV27 combines with J gene TRBJ2-3; TRBD2 matches at 11 bases. The CDR3 contains 16 residues. Germline loops: CDR1 MNHEY, CDR2 SMNVEV (reference sequence).

The chain carries TRBV5-4 and TRBJ2-1; possible D gene TRBD2, 5 bases. Germline CDR1 is SGHNT and CDR2 is YYREEE (reference sequence). This CDR3 comprises 15 residues. The germline V and J ends were trimmed by 2 bases and 8 bases, with 17 bases remaining between them. The CDR3, as DNA: TGTGCCAGCAGCTTAGCCAGCACTAGGAACCATGAGCAGTTCTTC. Translation: CASSLASTRNHEQFF.

The CDR3 sequence is CASKIPGQAYEQYF. CDR3 coding DNA: TGCGCCAGCAAGATTCCCGGACAGGCCTACGAGCAGTACTTC. J is TRBJ2-7 and V is TRBV10-2; 7 bases match TRBD1. Germline values: CDR1 WSHSY, CDR2 SAAADI. V lost 7 bases, J lost 2 bases, and 8 bases stayed unmatched. The CDR3 has 14 residues.

The CDR3 sequence: CAWSVPGAEISGANVLTF. DNA of the CDR3: TGTGCCTGGAGTGTACCAGGGGCAGAAATCTCTGGGGCCAACGTCCTGACTTTC. This rearrangement joins TRBV30 to TRBJ2-6, with D possibly matching TRBD1 (6 bases). Germline CDR1 GTSNPN, CDR2 SVGIG (reference sequence). This CDR3 has 18 amino acids. V was trimmed by 0 bases and J by 0 bases, leaving 15 bases between them.

The chain recombines TRBV11-2 with TRBJ2-7, with D perhaps TRBD1 or TRBD2 (5 bases each). V was shortened by 0 bases and J by 9 bases, with 21 bases between the two germline ends. CDR3 length: 16 residues. In germline, CDR1 is SGHAT, CDR2 FQNNGV. In DNA form, the CDR3 reads TGTGCCAGCAGCTTAGACCTCGGGACCAAGCCTTCTAGGCAGTACTTC. Amino acid sequence: CASSLDLGTKPSRQYF.

In its sample, this clone was seen a few times. The chain couples TRBV9 to TRBJ1-4; TRBD1 might be the D (6 bases). The CDR3 is 14 residues long. Trimming left V 4 bases short and J 8 bases short, with 15 bases between. Germline-derived CDR1 and CDR2 are SGDLS and YYNGEE. The CDR3 DNA sequence: TGTGCCAGCAGCCCGTCGCAGGGGAACGAAAAACTGTTTTTT. Its protein product is CASSPSQGNEKLFF.

The chain uses TRBV28 and TRBJ1-5; 9 bases fit TRBD1. Per germline, CDR1 MDHEN and CDR2 SYDVKM. CDR3 length: 15 residues. V was pared by 6 bases and J by 7 bases, with 10 bases of the junction left unmatched. The CDR3 is CASSPRTGVGQPQHF. In DNA, the CDR3 is TGTGCCAGCAGCCCCAGGACAGGGGTCGGGCAGCCCCAGCATTTT.

This clone is a singleton in its sample. In the same sample, other DNA sequences code for this CDR3. The J gene is TRBJ2-7, the V gene TRBV27; the D is unclear. Trimming cost V 2 bases and J 1 base, with 6 bases left between them. Germline assignment: CDR1 MNHEY and CDR2 SMNVEV (reference sequence). The CDR3 totals 13 residues. The CDR3 DNA sequence: TGTGCCAGCAGTTTAGGGTTTTCCTACGAGCAGTACTTC. It codes for CASSLGFSYEQYF.

The chain is built from TRBV25-1 and TRBJ1-2, with D maybe TRBD1 (6 bases). Per germline, CDR1 MGHDK and CDR2 SYGVNS. V dropped 1 base and J dropped 7 bases, with 16 bases sitting between them. This CDR3 contains 15 residues. In nucleotides, the CDR3 is TGTGCCAGCAGTGAATTTAAAGGGGGTGATTTTGGCTACACCTTC. Translation: CASSEFKGGDFGYTF.

About this clone: The sample carries other DNA sequences with the same CDR3. This rearrangement joins TRBV27 to TRBJ2-7, with D maybe TRBD2 (6 bases). The germline CDR1 and CDR2 sequences are MNHEY and SMNVEV (reference sequence). The CDR3 sequence is 13 residues long. V was shortened by 3 bases and J by 3 bases, with 9 bases between the two germline ends. The CDR3 DNA follows: TGTGCCAGCAGTTTGGGGACTTACTACGAGCAGTACTTC. Protein: CASSLGTYYEQYF.

The CDR3 loop is CASSQDGYTQYF. DNA of the CDR3: TGCGCCAGCAGCCAAGACGGATATACGCAGTATTTT. The V gene is TRBV4-1, the J gene TRBJ2-3, with D hard to call. This CDR3 is built from 12 residues. Germline-derived CDR1 and CDR2 are MGHRA and YSYEKL. The V end was cut by 0 bases, the J end by 7 bases, with 5 bases between.